The entry below gives a single T cell receptor beta chain sequence along with its context. The antigen is unknown. The data were taken from a study of beta chain features in type 1 diabetes. Turning to the study itself: The number of sorted cells examined across all samples was approximately 110,000,000.

V lost 2 bases, J lost 1 base, and 9 bases lay in between. CDR1 and CDR2 from the germline V gene are KGHSY and FQNENV. CDR3 length equals 15 residues. TCRB transcripts that were expressed got sequenced, as all of the isolated RNA had been reverse transcribed. Using immunoSEQ multiplex PCR, the repertoire was profiled, and TCRdb retains in-frame clones only, with some absent. The sample contains around 250,000 clones, 14% of which appear only once. A single heparinised draw of around 0.11 L on average was taken per donor. The study, taken as a whole, reports: Healthy donors had naive, central memory and Treg TCRB repertoires that appeared less similar than those seen among patients. Across all four CD4+ subsets, people with type 1 diabetes showed modestly shorter TCRB CDR3s. Junctions at VDJ sites from type 1 diabetes patients had fewer insertions and more deletions.

The clonotype comes from a man younger than 40 with type 1 diabetes. Sequenced material: naive CD4+ T cells from blood. V is TRBV16 and J is TRBJ2-1; the D gene is possibly TRBD1 (6 bases). The CDR3: CASSQGGASYNEQFF. DNA for the CDR3: TGTGCCAGCAGCCAAGGGGGCGCTTCCTACAATGAGCAGTTCTTC.